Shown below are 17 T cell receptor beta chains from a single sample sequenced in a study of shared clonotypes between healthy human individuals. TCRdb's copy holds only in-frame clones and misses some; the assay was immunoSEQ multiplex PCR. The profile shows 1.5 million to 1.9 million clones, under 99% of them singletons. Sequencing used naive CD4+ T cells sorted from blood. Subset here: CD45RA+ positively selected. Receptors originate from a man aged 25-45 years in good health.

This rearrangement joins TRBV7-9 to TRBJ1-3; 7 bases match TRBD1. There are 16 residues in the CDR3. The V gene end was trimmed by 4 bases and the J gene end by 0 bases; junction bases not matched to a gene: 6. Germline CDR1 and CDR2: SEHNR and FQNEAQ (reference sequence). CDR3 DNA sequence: TGTGCCAGCAGCTCCTACAGGGGCAGCTCTGGAAACACCATATATTTT. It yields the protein CASSSYRGSSGNTIYF.

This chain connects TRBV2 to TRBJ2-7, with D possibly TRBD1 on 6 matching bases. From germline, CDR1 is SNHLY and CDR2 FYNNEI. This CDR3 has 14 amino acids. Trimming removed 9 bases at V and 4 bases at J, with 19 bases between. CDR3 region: CASIRYRDFYEQYF. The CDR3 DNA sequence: TGTGCCAGTATACGATACAGGGATTTTTACGAGCAGTACTTC.

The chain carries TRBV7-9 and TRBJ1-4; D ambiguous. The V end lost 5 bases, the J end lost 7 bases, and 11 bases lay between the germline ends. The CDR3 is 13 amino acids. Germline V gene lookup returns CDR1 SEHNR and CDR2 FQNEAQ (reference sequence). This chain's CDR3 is CASSMRGPEKLFF. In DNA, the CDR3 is TGTGCCAGCAGCATGAGAGGGCCTGAAAAACTGTTTTTT.

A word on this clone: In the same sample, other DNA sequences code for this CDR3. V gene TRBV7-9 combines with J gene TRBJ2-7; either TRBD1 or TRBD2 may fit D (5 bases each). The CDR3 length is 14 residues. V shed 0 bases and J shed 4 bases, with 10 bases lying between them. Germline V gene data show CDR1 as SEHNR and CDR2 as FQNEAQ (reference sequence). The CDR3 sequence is CASSLAGDRYEQYF. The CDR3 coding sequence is TGTGCCAGCAGCTTAGCGGGGGACCGTTACGAGCAGTACTTC. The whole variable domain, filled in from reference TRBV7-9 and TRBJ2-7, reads DTGVSQNPRHKITKRGQNVTFRCDPISEHNRLYWYRQTLGQGPEFLTYFQNEAQLEKSRLLSDRFSAERPKGSFSTLEIQRTEQGDSAMYLCASSLAGDRYEQYFGPGTRLTVT.

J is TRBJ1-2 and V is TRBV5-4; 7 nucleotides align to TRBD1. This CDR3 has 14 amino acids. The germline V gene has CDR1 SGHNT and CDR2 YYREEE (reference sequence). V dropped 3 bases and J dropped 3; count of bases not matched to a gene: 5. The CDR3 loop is CASSWARGDYGYTF. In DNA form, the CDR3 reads TGTGCCAGCAGCTGGGCCAGGGGGGACTATGGCTACACCTTC.

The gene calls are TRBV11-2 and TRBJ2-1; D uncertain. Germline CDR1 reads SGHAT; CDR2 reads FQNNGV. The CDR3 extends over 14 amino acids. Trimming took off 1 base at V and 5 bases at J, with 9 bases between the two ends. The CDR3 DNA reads TGTGCCAGCAGCTTAGTTGCCGAAAACAATGAGCAGTTCTTC. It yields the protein CASSLVAENNEQFF. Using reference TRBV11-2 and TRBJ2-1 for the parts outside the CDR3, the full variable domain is EAGVAQSPRYKIIEKRQSVAFWCNPISGHATLYWYQQILGQGPKLLIQFQNNGVVDDSQLPKDRFSAERLKGVDSTLKIQPAKLEDSAVYLCASSLVAENNEQFFGPGTRLTVL.

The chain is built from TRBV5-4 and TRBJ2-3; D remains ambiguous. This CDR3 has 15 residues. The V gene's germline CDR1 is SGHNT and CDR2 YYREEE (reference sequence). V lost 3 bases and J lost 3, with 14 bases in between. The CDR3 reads CASSSLEVGTDTQYF. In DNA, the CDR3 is TGTGCCAGCAGCTCGTTAGAGGTTGGGACAGATACGCAGTATTTT.

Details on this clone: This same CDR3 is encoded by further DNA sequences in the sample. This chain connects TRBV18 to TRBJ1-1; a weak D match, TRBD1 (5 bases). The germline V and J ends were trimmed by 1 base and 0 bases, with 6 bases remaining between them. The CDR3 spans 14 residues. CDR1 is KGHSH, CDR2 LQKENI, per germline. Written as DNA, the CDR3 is TGTGCCAGCTCACCACTACAGGTGAACACTGAAGCTTTCTTT. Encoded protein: CASSPLQVNTEAFF. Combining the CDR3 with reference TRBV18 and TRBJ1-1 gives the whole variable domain NAGVMQNPRHLVRRRGQEARLRCSPMKGHSHVYWYRQLPEEGLKFMVYLQKENIIDESGMPKERFSAEFPKEGPSILRIQQVVRGDSAAYFCASSPLQVNTEAFFGQGTRLTVV.

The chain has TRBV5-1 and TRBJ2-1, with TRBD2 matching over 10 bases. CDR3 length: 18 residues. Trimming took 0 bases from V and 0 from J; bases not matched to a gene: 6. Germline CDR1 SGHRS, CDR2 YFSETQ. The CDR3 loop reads CASSLGLAGVRSYNEQFF. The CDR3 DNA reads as TGCGCCAGCAGCTTGGGTCTAGCGGGAGTTCGCTCCTACAATGAGCAGTTCTTC.

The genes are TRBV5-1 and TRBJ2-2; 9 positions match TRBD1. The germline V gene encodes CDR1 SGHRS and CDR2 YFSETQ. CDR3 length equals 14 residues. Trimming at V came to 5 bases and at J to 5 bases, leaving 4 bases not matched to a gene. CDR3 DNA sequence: TGCGCCAGCAGACCAGACAGGGGGACCGGGGAGCTGTTTTTT. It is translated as CASRPDRGTGELFF.

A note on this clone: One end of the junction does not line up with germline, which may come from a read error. CDR3 sequence (DNA): TGTGCCAGCAGCCTCCAGGGTAGCCATCAGCCCCAGCATTTT. Its translation is CASSLQGSHQPQHF. The chain combines TRBV28 with TRBJ1-5; a weak D match, TRBD1 (5 bases). This CDR3 spans 14 amino acids. CDR1 is MDHEN, CDR2 SYDVKM, per germline.

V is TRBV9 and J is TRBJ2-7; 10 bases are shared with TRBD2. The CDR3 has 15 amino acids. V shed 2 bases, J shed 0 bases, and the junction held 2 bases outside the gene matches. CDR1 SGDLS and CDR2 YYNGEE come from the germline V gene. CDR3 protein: CASSVSGGLSYEQYF. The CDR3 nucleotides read TGTGCCAGCAGCGTTAGCGGGGGGCTCTCCTACGAGCAGTACTTC.

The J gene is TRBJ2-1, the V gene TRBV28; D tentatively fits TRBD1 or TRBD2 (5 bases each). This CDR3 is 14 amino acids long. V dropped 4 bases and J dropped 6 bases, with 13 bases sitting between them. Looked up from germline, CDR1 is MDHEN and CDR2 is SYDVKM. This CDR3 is CASSSPTRGNEQFF. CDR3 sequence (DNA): TGTGCCAGCAGTTCCCCTACGAGGGGCAATGAGCAGTTCTTC.

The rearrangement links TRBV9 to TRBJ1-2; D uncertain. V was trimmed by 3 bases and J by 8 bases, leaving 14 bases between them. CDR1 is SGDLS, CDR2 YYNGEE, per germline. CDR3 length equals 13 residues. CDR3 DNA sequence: TGTGCCAGCAGCGATGCCGGGAGTGACGGCTACACCTTC. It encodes CASSDAGSDGYTF.

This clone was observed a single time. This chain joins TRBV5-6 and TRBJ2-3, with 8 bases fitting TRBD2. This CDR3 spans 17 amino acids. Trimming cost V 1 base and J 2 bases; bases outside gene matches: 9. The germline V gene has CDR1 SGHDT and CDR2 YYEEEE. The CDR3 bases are TGTGCCAGCAGCTTGCGTATAGCGGGGTTCCACACAGATACGCAGTATTTT. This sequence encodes CASSLRIAGFHTDTQYF.

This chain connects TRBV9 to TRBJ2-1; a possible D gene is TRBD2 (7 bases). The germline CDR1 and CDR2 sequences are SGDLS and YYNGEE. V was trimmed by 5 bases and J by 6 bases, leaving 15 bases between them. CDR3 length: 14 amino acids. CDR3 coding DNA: TGTGCCAGCAGTCCTGACGGGGGGCTCAATGAGCAGTTCTTC. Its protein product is CASSPDGGLNEQFF.

CDR3 residues: CASGKGLGKNIQYF. CDR3 bases: TGCGCCAGCGGGAAGGGCTTGGGCAAAAACATTCAGTACTTC. The genes are TRBV5-1 and TRBJ2-4, with D unclear. V lost 7 bases to trimming and J lost 3 bases, with 14 bases between them. Germline V gives CDR1 SGHRS, CDR2 YFSETQ. The CDR3 is 14 amino acids.